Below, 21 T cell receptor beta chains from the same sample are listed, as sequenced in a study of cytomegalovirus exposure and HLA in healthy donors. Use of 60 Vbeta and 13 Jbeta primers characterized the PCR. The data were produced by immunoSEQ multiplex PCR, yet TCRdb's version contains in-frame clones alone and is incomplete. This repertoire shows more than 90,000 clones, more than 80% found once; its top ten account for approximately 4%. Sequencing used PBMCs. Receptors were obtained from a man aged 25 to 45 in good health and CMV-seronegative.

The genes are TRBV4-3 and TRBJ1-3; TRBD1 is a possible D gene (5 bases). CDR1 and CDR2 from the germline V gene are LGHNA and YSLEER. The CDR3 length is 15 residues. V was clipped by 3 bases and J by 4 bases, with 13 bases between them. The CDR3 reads CASSQQGNRGNTIYF. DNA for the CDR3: TGCGCCAGCAGCCAGCAGGGAAATCGGGGAAACACCATATATTTT.

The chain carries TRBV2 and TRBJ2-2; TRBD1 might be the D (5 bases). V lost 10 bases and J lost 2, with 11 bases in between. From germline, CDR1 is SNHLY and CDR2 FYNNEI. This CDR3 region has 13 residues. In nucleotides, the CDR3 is TGTGCCACGACAGTTCAAAACACCGGGGAGCTGTTTTTT. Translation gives CATTVQNTGELFF.

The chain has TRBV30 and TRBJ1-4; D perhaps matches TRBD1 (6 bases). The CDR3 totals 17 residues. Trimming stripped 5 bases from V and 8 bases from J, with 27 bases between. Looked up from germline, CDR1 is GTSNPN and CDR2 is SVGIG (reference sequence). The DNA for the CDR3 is TGTGCCTGGGGGGTCGATCGGACAGTGGGCCCGACAGAAAAACTGTTTTTT. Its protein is CAWGVDRTVGPTEKLFF. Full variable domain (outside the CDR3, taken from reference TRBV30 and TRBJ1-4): SQTIHQWPATLVQPVGSPLSLECTVEGTSNPNLYWYRQAAGRGLQLLFYSVGIGQISSEVPQNLSASRPQDRQFILSSKKLLLSDSGFYLCAWGVDRTVGPTEKLFFGSGTQLSVL.

The CDR3 loop is CASSSLAGGHYNEQFF. The CDR3 nucleotides are TGTGCCAGCAGCTCCCTAGCGGGGGGGCACTACAATGAGCAGTTCTTC. The chain uses TRBV7-3 and TRBJ2-1, with 12 positions matching TRBD2. Germline V gene sequence: CDR1 SGHTA, CDR2 FQGTGA. The CDR3 length is 16 residues. With V trimmed by 4 bases and J by 3 bases, 4 bases remained unmatched.

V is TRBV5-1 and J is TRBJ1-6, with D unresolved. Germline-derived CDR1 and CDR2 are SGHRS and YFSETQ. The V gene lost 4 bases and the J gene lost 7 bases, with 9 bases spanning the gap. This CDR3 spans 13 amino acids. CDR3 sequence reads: CASSKEENSPLHF. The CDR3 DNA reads TGCGCCAGCAGCAAGGAGGAGAATTCACCCCTCCACTTT.

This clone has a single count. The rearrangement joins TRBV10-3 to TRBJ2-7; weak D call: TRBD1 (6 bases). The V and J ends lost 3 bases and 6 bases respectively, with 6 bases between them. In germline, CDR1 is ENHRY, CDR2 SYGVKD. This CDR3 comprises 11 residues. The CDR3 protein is CAISEGGEQYF. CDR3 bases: TGTGCCATCAGTGAAGGGGGCGAGCAGTACTTC.

The CDR3 loop reads CASSIGQGANEQFF. The CDR3 DNA is TGCGCCAGCAGCATAGGACAGGGGGCCAACGAGCAGTTCTTC. The V and J genes are TRBV4-1 and TRBJ2-1; 11 nucleotides line up with TRBD1. CDR1 and CDR2 from the germline V gene are MGHRA and YSYEKL. The CDR3 consists of 14 residues. The V segment lost 5 bases and the J segment 10 bases; nucleotides outside the gene matches: 7.

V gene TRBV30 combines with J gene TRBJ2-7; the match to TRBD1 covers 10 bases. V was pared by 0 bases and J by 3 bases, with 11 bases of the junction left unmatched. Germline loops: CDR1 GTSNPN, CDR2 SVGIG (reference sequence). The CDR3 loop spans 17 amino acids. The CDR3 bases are TGTGCCTGGAGTGTACATGGGGACAGGGGCAAGCACTACGAGCAGTACTTC. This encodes CAWSVHGDRGKHYEQYF. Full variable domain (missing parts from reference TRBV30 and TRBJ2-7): SQTIHQWPATLVQPVGSPLSLECTVEGTSNPNLYWYRQAAGRGLQLLFYSVGIGQISSEVPQNLSASRPQDRQFILSSKKLLLSDSGFYLCAWSVHGDRGKHYEQYFGPGTRLTVT.

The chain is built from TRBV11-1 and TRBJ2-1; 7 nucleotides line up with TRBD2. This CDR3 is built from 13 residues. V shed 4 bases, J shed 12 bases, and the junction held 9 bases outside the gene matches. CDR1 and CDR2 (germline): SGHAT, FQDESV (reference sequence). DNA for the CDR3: TGTGCCAGCAGCTCAGCGGGACTCCCGGGGCAGTTCTTC. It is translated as CASSSAGLPGQFF.

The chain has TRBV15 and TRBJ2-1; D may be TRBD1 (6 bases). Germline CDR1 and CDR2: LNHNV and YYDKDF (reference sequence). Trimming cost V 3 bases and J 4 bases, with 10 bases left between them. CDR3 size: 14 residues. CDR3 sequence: CATSSRDTYNEQFF. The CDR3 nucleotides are TGTGCCACCAGCAGCCGGGACACTTACAATGAGCAGTTCTTC.

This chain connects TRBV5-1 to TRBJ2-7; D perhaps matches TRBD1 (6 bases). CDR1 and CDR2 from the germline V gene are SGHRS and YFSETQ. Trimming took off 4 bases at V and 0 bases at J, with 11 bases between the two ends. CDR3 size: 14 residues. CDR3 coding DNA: TGCGCCAGCAGCATCGCAGGGGCCTCCTACGAGCAGTACTTC. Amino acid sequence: CASSIAGASYEQYF.

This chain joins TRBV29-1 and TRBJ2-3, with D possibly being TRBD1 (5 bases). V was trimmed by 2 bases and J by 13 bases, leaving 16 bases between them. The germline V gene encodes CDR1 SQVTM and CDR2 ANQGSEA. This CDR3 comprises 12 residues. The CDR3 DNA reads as TGCAGCGTTGAATTTTTTAGGGGCCCCGAGTATTTT. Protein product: CSVEFFRGPEYF.

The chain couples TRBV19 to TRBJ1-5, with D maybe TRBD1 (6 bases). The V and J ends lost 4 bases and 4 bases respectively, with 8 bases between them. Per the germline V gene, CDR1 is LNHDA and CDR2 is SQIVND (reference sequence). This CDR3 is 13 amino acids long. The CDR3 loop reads CASSKDRNQPQHF. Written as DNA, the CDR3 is TGTGCCAGTAGTAAGGACAGAAATCAGCCCCAGCATTTT.

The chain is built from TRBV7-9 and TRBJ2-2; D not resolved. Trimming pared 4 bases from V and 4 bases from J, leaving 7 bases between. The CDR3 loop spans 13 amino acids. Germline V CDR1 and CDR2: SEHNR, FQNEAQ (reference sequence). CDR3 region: CASSSRTTGELFF. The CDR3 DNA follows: TGTGCCAGCAGCTCGAGAACCACCGGGGAGCTGTTTTTT.

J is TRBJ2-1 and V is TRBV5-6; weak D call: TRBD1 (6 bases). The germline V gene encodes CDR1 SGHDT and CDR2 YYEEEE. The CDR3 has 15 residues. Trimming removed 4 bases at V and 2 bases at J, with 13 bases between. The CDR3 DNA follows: TGTGCCAGCAGCAGGAACTGGGGGCCCTACAATGAGCAGTTCTTC. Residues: CASSRNWGPYNEQFF.

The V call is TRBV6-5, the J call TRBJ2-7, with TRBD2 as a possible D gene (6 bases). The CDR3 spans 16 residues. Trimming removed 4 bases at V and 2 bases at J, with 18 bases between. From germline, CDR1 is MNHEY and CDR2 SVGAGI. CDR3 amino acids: CASSFTLPGDPYEQYF. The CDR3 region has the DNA TGTGCCAGCAGTTTTACCTTACCGGGAGATCCCTACGAGCAGTACTTC.

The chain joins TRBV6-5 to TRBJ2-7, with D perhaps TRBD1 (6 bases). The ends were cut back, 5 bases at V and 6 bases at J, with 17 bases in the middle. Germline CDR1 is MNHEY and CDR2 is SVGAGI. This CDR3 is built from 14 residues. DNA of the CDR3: TGTGCCAGCAGTACCCCAAACACAGGGTCCGAGCAGTACTTC. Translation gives CASSTPNTGSEQYF.

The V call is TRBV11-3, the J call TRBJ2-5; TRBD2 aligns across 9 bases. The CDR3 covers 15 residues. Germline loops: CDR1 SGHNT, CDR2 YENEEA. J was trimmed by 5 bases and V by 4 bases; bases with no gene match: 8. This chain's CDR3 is CASSSRAGGRETQYF. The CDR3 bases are TGTGCCAGCAGCTCGCGAGCGGGGGGTCGGGAGACCCAGTACTTC. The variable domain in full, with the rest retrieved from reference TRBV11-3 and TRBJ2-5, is EAGVVQSPRYKIIEKKQPVAFWCNPISGHNTLYWYLQNLGQGPELLIRYENEEAVDDSQLPKDRFSAERLKGVDSTLKIQPAELGDSAVYLCASSSRAGGRETQYFGPGTRLLVL.

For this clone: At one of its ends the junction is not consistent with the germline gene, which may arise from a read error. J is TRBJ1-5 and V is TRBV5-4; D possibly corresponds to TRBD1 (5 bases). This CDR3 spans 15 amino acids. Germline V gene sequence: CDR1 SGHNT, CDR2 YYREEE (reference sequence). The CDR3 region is CATSLQGGGNQPQHF. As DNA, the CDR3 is TGTGCCACCAGCCTCCAGGGAGGGGGCAATCAGCCCCAGCATTTT.

This chain's CDR3 is CASSSRQGGETQYF. The CDR3 nucleotides are TGTGCCAGCAGCTCCAGACAGGGGGGGGAGACCCAGTACTTC. The chain is built from TRBV7-9 and TRBJ2-5; 9 bases agree with TRBD1. Germline V gives CDR1 SEHNR, CDR2 FQNEAQ (reference sequence). The CDR3 length is 14 residues. Trimming removed 4 bases from V and 5 bases from J; junction bases left unmatched: 5. Variable domain in full (rest from reference TRBV7-9 and TRBJ2-5): DTGVSQNPRHKITKRGQNVTFRCDPISEHNRLYWYRQTLGQGPEFLTYFQNEAQLEKSRLLSDRFSAERPKGSFSTLEIQRTEQGDSAMYLCASSSRQGGETQYFGPGTRLLVL.

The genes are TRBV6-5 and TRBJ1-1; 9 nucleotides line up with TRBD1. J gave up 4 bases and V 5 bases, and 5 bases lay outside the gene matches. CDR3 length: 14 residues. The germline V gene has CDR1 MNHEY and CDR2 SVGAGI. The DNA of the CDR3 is TGTGCCAGCAGTCCGGACAGGGGTGGCACTGAAGCTTTCTTT. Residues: CASSPDRGGTEAFF.